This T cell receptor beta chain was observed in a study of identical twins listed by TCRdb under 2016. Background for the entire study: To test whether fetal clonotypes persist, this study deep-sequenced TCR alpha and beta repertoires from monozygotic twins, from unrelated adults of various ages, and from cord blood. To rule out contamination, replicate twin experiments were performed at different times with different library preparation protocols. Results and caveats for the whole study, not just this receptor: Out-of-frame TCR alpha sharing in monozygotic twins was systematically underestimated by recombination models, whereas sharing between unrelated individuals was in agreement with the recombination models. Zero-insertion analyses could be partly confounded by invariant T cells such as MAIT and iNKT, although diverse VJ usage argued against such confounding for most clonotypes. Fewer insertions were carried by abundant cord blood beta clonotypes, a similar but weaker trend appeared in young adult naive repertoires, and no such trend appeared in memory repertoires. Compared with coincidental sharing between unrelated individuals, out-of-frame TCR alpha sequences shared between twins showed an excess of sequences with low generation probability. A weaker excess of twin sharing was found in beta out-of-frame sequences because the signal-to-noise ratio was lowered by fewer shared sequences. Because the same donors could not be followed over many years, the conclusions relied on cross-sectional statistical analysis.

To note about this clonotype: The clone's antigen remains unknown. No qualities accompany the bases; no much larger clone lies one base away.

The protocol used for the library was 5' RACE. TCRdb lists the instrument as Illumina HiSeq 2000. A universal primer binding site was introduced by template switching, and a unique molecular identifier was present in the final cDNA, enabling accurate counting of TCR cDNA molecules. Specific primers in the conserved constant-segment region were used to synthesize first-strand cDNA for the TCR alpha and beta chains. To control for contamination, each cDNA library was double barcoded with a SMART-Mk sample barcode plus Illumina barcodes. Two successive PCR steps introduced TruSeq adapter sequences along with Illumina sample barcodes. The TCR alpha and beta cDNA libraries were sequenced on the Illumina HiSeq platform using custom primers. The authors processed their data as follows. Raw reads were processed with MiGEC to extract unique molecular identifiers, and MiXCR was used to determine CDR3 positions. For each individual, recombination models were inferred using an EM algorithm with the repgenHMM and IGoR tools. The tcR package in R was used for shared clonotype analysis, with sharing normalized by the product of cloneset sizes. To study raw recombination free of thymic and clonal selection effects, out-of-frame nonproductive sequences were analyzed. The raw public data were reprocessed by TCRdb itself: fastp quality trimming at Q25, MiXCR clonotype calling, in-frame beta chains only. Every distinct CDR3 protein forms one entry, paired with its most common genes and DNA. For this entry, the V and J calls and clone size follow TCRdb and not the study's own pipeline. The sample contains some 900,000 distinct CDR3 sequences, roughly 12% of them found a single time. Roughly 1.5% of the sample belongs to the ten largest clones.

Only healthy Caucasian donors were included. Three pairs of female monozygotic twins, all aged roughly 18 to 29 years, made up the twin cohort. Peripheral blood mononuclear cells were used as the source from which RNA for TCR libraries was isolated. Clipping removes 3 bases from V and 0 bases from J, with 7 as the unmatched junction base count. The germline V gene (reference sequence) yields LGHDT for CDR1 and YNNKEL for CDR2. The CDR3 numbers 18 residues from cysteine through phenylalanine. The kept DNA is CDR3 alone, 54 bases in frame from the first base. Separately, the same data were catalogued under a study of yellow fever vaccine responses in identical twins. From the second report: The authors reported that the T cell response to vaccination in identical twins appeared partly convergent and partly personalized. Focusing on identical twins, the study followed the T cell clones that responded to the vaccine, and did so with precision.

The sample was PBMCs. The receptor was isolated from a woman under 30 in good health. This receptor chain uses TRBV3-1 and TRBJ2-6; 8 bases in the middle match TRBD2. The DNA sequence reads TGTGCCAGCAGCCATAATCCCGGGAGGGGCTCTGGGGCCAACGTCCTGACTTTC. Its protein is CASSHNPGRGSGANVLTF. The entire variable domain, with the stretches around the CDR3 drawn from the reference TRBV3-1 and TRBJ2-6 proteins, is DTAVSQTPKYLVTQMGNDKSIKCEQNLGHDTMYWYKQDSKKFLKIMFSYNNKELIINETVPNRFSPKSPDKAHLNLHINSLELGDSAVYFCASSHNPGRGSGANVLTFGAGSRLTVL.